These 27 T cell receptor beta chains were sequenced from one sample in a study of Ad26.COV2.S vaccination and SARS-CoV-2 variants. Using immunoSEQ multiplex PCR, the repertoire was profiled, and TCRdb retains in-frame clones only, with some absent. There are some 450,000 clones in the sample; around 91% occur only once, and about 4.1% lies in the top ten. This sample's treatment: approximately 18 received Ad26.COV2.S at low or high dose, single or two shots; a few received placebo; per-sample allocation not given. Sampling took place 63 days after the first vaccine or placebo injection. This material consisted of peripheral blood, taken in a trial of Ad26.COV2.S vaccine versus placebo. The receptor source for this set is a person aged 18-65 years who received the Ad26.COV2.S COVID-19 vaccine or a placebo.

The rearrangement uses TRBV30 and TRBJ2-3, with D unresolved. Per germline, CDR1 GTSNPN and CDR2 SVGIG (reference sequence). The V end lost 0 bases, the J end lost 2 bases, and 12 bases lay between the germline ends. The CDR3 length is 15 residues. CDR3 region: CAWSVDLSVTDTQYF. DNA for the CDR3: TGTGCCTGGAGTGTAGATTTATCGGTCACAGATACGCAGTATTTT.

V and J are TRBV3-1 (or the pseudogene TRBV3-2) and TRBJ2-2; the D is unclear. The ends were cut back, 0 bases at V and 3 bases at J, with 11 bases in the middle. The CDR3 consists of 16 residues. Germline CDR1 is LGHDT and CDR2 is YNNKEL (reference sequence). CDR3 residues: CASSQDGFFDTGELFF. The CDR3 DNA sequence: TGTGCCAGCAGCCAAGATGGTTTTTTCGACACCGGGGAGCTGTTTTTT.

The rearrangement links TRBV19 to TRBJ1-2; D gene uncertain. The CDR3 runs 15 residues. Germline V gene sequence: CDR1 LNHDA, CDR2 SQIVND (reference sequence). The V end was cut by 3 bases, the J end by 2 bases, with 13 bases between. CDR3 nucleotides: TGTGCCAGTAGTATGCGGGCGACTTCAAACTATGGCTACACCTTC. Protein: CASSMRATSNYGYTF.

The chain recombines TRBV25-1 with TRBJ2-1; 10 bases match TRBD1. With 4 bases clipped from V and 6 bases from J, the junction kept 3 bases outside the gene matches. There are 14 residues in the CDR3. Per germline, CDR1 MGHDK and CDR2 SYGVNS. Here the CDR3 DNA reads TGTGCCAGCAGTGGACAGGGGGCCGGCAATGAGCAGTTCTTC. Residues: CASSGQGAGNEQFF. Based on the CDR3 plus reference TRBV25-1 and TRBJ2-1, the full variable domain is EADIYQTPRYLVIGTGKKITLECSQTMGHDKMYWYQQDPGMELHLIHYSYGVNSTEKGDLSSESTVSRIRTEHFPLTLESARPSHTSQYLCASSGQGAGNEQFFGPGTRLTVL.

With regard to this clone: Its ends do not fully match the called genes, so a read error is possible. The genes are TRBV7-8 and TRBJ2-7; possibly TRBD1 for D (6 bases). The germline gives CDR1 SGHVS, CDR2 FQNEAQ. CDR3 size: 13 residues. The CDR3 is CASSVAGVREQYF. DNA of the CDR3: TGTGCCAGCAGCGTAGCAGGGGTCCGGGAGCAGTACTTC.

The gene calls are TRBV25-1 and TRBJ2-1; TRBD2 is a possible D gene (6 bases). Per the germline V gene, CDR1 is MGHDK and CDR2 is SYGVNS. V dropped 2 bases and J dropped 5 bases, with 16 bases sitting between them. CDR3 length: 16 residues. This chain's CDR3 is CASSEPSGVGDNEQFF. The CDR3 bases are TGTGCCAGCAGTGAACCCTCGGGAGTTGGCGACAATGAGCAGTTCTTC.

The chain uses TRBV29-1 and TRBJ2-1, with D possibly matching TRBD2 (5 bases). Trimming shortened V by 4 bases and J by 6 bases, and 16 bases separated the two germline ends. Germline CDR1 SQVTM, CDR2 ANQGSEA. The CDR3 runs to 14 residues. Here the CDR3 DNA reads TGCAGCGTTGGACTCGGGGTGGGTCTCAATGAGCAGTTCTTC. Its protein is CSVGLGVGLNEQFF.

This clone was seen a single time. The rearrangement joins TRBV5-4 to TRBJ2-1; D may be TRBD1 (5 bases). The CDR3 has 13 amino acids. Germline V gene sequence: CDR1 SGHNT, CDR2 YYREEE (reference sequence). The V gene lost 0 bases and the J gene lost 4 bases, with 5 bases spanning the gap. DNA of the CDR3: TGTGCCAGCAGCTTGGGACAGTACAATGAGCAGTTCTTC. Translated, it gives CASSLGQYNEQFF.

The chain uses TRBV2 and TRBJ2-7; TRBD2 is a possible D gene (6 bases). The CDR3 sequence is 11 residues long. The V end lost 8 bases, the J end lost 6 bases, and 11 bases lay between the germline ends. In germline, CDR1 is SNHLY, CDR2 FYNNEI. CDR3 nucleotide sequence: TGTGCCAGCCGACTAGTAGGCGAGCAGTACTTC. Encoded protein: CASRLVGEQYF.

This clone came up a few times. The gene calls are TRBV28 and TRBJ1-6, with 7 bases aligning to TRBD1. The CDR3 is made up of 13 amino acids. The germline V gene encodes CDR1 MDHEN and CDR2 SYDVKM. V lost 5 bases to trimming and J lost 15 bases; unmatched junction nucleotides: 10. The chain's CDR3 is CASSLEGAGYLHF. DNA for the CDR3: TGTGCCAGCAGTCTGGAGGGGGCAGGGTACCTCCACTTT.

The V and J genes are TRBV19 and TRBJ2-2, with 8 positions matching TRBD2. J was trimmed by 5 bases and V by 7 bases; bases with no gene match: 9. The CDR3 runs 15 residues. From germline, CDR1 is LNHDA and CDR2 SQIVND (reference sequence). The CDR3 spells CASTEWSSGTGELFF. The CDR3 DNA is TGTGCCAGTACCGAATGGTCTAGCGGGACCGGGGAGCTGTTTTTT.

The rearrangement uses TRBV28 and TRBJ1-1, with TRBD1 matching 10 bases. Germline CDR1 is MDHEN and CDR2 is SYDVKM. V gave up 6 bases and J gave up 4 bases; unmatched junction bases: 8. This CDR3 is built from 15 residues. The CDR3 coding sequence is TGTGCCAGCAGAATCCCGGGACAGGGGACCACTGAAGCTTTCTTT. Its translation: CASRIPGQGTTEAFF.

V usage is TRBV5-5 and J usage is TRBJ1-3; unclear D gene. Looked up from germline, CDR1 is SGHKS and CDR2 is YYEKEE (reference sequence). CDR3 size: 15 residues. Trimming stripped 4 bases from V and 1 base from J, with 12 bases between. For the CDR3, the DNA is TGTGCCAGCAGCCCGTTCGTTCCGTCTGGAAACACCATATATTTT. Encoded protein: CASSPFVPSGNTIYF.

The chain employs TRBV7-2 and TRBJ1-2; D perhaps matches TRBD1 (6 bases). Germline CDR1 and CDR2: SGHTA and FQGNSA. Trimming took off 1 base at V and 5 bases at J, with 17 bases between the two ends. This CDR3 contains 16 residues. CDR3: CASSLVGDKNSYGYTF. As DNA, the CDR3 is TGTGCCAGCAGCTTAGTGGGGGACAAGAATTCATATGGCTACACCTTC.

The chain is built from TRBV10-1 and TRBJ1-5; D is possibly TRBD1 (5 bases). Per germline, CDR1 WNHNN and CDR2 SYGVQD (reference sequence). Trimming left V 0 bases short and J 7 bases short, with 13 bases between. This CDR3 is 15 amino acids long. CDR3 sequence: CASSESPGRRQPQHF. The CDR3 DNA follows: TGCGCCAGCAGTGAGTCCCCAGGGAGGAGGCAGCCCCAGCATTTT.

The chain couples TRBV7-2 to TRBJ1-5, with a possible D match to TRBD1 (5 bases). The CDR3 is 13 amino acids. CDR1 SGHTA and CDR2 FQGNSA come from the germline V gene. Trimming removed 4 bases from V and 6 bases from J, with 10 bases in between. In DNA form, the CDR3 reads TGTGCCAGCAGCTCGGCGGGGGGTCAGCCCCAGCATTTT. This sequence encodes CASSSAGGQPQHF.

The rearrangement links TRBV10-3 to TRBJ2-5; D might be TRBD2 (6 bases). The CDR3 is 13 residues long. V lost 6 bases, J lost 2 bases, and 10 bases lay in between. In germline, CDR1 is ENHRY, CDR2 SYGVKD. DNA for the CDR3: TGTGCCATCAGACCGGGACTTCAAGAGACCCAGTACTTC. Its protein product is CAIRPGLQETQYF.

This clone came up once. J is TRBJ2-5 and V is TRBV20-1; 7 bases are a match to TRBD2. The V and J ends lost 6 bases and 9 bases, in that order; junction bases with no gene match: 7. The CDR3 contains 11 residues. Germline-derived CDR1 and CDR2 are DFQATT and SNEGSKA (reference sequence). Here the CDR3 DNA reads TGCAGTGCAAGAACCGCGGGGGCCCAGTACTTC. Protein sequence: CSARTAGAQYF.

V usage is TRBV7-2 and J usage is TRBJ2-7; TRBD2 might be the D (7 bases). V lost 1 base, J lost 0 bases, and 16 bases lay in between. The CDR3 totals 17 residues. From germline, CDR1 is SGHTA and CDR2 FQGNSA. In DNA form, the CDR3 reads TGTGCCAGCAGCTTAGGAGGGGGGGCGGGAGCCTCCTACGAGCAGTACTTC. As protein: CASSLGGGAGASYEQYF.

V and J are TRBV6-5 and TRBJ1-5; no reliable D call. From germline, CDR1 is MNHEY and CDR2 SVGAGI. This CDR3 contains 13 residues. Trimming took off 8 bases at V and 7 bases at J, with 15 bases between the two ends. The CDR3 loop reads CASGRRVAQPQHF. CDR3 DNA sequence: TGTGCCAGCGGACGCCGGGTAGCCCAGCCCCAGCATTTT.

V is TRBV18 and J is TRBJ2-7; no definite D call. The germline V gene encodes CDR1 KGHSH and CDR2 LQKENI. Trimming pared 3 bases from V and 4 bases from J, leaving 19 bases between. This CDR3 spans 16 amino acids. CDR3 sequence (DNA): TGTGCCAGCTCACCCTCGTCCCCCGCCTTATATTACGAGCAGTACTTC. It specifies CASSPSSPALYYEQYF.

V gene TRBV21-1 combines with J gene TRBJ1-1. TRBV21-1 corresponds to a pseudogene. The CDR3 extends over 16 amino acids. DNA for the CDR3: TGTGCCAGCAGCAAAAGGGCAGGGGGGGTGAACACTGAAGCTTTCTTT. Translating it yields CASSKRAGGVNTEAFF.

The chain has TRBV6-2 or TRBV6-3 and TRBJ1-3; a possible D gene is TRBD1 (6 bases). V lost 2 bases and J lost 0, with 11 bases in between. The CDR3 spans 16 residues. CDR1 and CDR2 (germline): MNHEY, SVGEGT. The CDR3 protein is CASSYLTGSSGNTIYF. DNA of the CDR3: TGTGCCAGCAGTTACCTTACAGGGAGCTCTGGAAACACCATATATTTT.

The V gene is TRBV7-6, the J gene TRBJ2-7; no definite D call. V was shortened by 4 bases and J by 1 base, with 8 bases between the two germline ends. Looked up from germline, CDR1 is SGHVS and CDR2 is FNYEAQ. The CDR3 has 13 amino acids. The DNA for the CDR3 is TGTGCCAGCAGCTCCTCACGGTCCTACGAGCAGTACTTC. It specifies CASSSSRSYEQYF. Supplemented by reference TRBV7-6 and TRBJ2-7, the full variable domain reads GAGVSQSPRYKVTKRGQDVALRCDPISGHVSLYWYRQALGQGPEFLTYFNYEAQQDKSGLPNDRFSAERPEGSISTLTIQRTEQRDSAMYRCASSSSRSYEQYFGPGTRLTVT.

Turning to this clone: The sample carries other DNA sequences with the same CDR3. This sequence joins TRBV7-9 and TRBJ2-7; no clear D gene. Germline values: CDR1 SEHNR, CDR2 FQNEAQ (reference sequence). The CDR3 covers 11 residues. The germline V and J ends were trimmed by 3 bases and 4 bases, with 4 bases remaining between them. DNA of the CDR3: TGTGCCAGCAGCTTCATTTACGAGCAGTACTTC. It encodes CASSFIYEQYF.

This chain uses TRBV18 with TRBJ2-2; D is unclear. From germline, CDR1 is KGHSH and CDR2 LQKENI. This CDR3 contains 16 residues. Trimming removed 2 bases at V and 2 bases at J, with 12 bases between. CDR3 loop: CASSPFTHPNTGELFF. CDR3 in DNA: TGTGCCAGCTCACCATTCACTCATCCCAACACCGGGGAGCTGTTTTTT.

The chain has TRBV5-4 and TRBJ1-1; the D gene is possibly TRBD1 (6 bases). V was shortened by 3 bases and J by 2 bases, with 11 bases between the two germline ends. Germline lookup yields CDR1 SGHNT and CDR2 YYREEE (reference sequence). The CDR3 runs to 14 residues. The CDR3 loop reads CASSWRGGNTEAFF. The CDR3 nucleotides are TGTGCCAGCAGCTGGAGGGGGGGAAACACTGAAGCTTTCTTT.